The T cell receptor beta chain under discussion was sequenced for a study of PD-1 blockade in mismatch repair-deficient tumors. Clones were sequenced by immunoSEQ multiplex PCR, and TCRdb holds only the in-frame ones, with some missing. The sample includes some 100,000 clones, 82% of them seen just once. Germline V gene data show CDR1 as SGHKS and CDR2 as YYEKEE (reference sequence). Trimming removed 0 bases at V and 3 bases at J, with 16 bases between. This CDR3 comprises 16 residues. The gene calls are TRBV5-5 and TRBJ2-7; D gene ambiguous. This TCR came from an adult with mismatch repair-deficient cancer. The sample in question was peripheral blood, obtained approximately 36 weeks after starting pembrolizumab. The CDR3 is CASSLEWAAAGYEQYF. The DNA of the CDR3 is TGTGCCAGCAGCTTGGAATGGGCCGCGGCTGGCTACGAGCAGTACTTC.